Included here is one T cell receptor (beta chain) sequence, with context. Its matching antigen is unknown. Germline lookup yields CDR1 SQVTM and CDR2 ANQGSEA. The CDR3 sequence is 11 residues long. J was trimmed by 9 bases and V by 4 bases; bases with no gene match: 3. The draw of peripheral blood yielded ten milliliters from each donor. Combining a sample-barcoded 5' primer with a J-beta primer mix, a second PCR ran for roughly 7 to 11 cycles. The template-switch adaptor was a 5' adaptor with 12 random nucleotides. It tagged each cDNA molecule. TCRdb independently ran MiXCR on the 5' RACE reads; one entry per CDR3 protein. The sample carries fewer than 800,000 distinct CDR3 sequences, approximately 29% recorded once. These data come from a study of blood T cells in healthy people across ages. Whole-study results and caveats: Expanded clonotype shifts may have been confounded, as the donors had an unknown CMV status.

The origin of this receptor is a woman aged 80 or over in good health. The sample comprised blood. This sequence joins TRBV29-1 and TRBJ2-1, with 7 bases aligning to TRBD2. The CDR3 is CSVGAGLEQFF. CDR3 DNA sequence: TGCAGCGTTGGAGCGGGACTTGAGCAGTTCTTC.